The 2 T cell receptor beta chains reported below all come from one sample, sequenced in a study of cytomegalovirus exposure and HLA in healthy donors. Profiled with immunoSEQ multiplex PCR; TCRdb holds only in-frame clones, not every one. This table has roughly 140,000 clones, roughly 89% appearing once. Sequenced: PBMCs. The receptor set was obtained from a woman aged 18-35 years in good health and CMV-seropositive.

This chain connects TRBV5-1 to TRBJ2-7, with 7 bases aligning to TRBD1. V was clipped by 3 bases and J by 4 bases; unmatched bases: 7. Germline CDR1 is SGHRS and CDR2 is YFSETQ. There are 14 residues in the CDR3. Written as DNA, the CDR3 is TGCGCCAGCAGCTCAAGGACAGGAACATACGAGCAGTACTTC. Amino acid sequence: CASSSRTGTYEQYF.

This chain connects TRBV18 to TRBJ2-6; D might be TRBD1 (6 bases). Trimming took off 1 base at V and 1 base at J, with 17 bases between the two ends. Germline V gene lookup returns CDR1 KGHSH and CDR2 LQKENI. The CDR3 has 19 residues. The CDR3: CASSPLAGAQTSGANVLTF. CDR3 in DNA: TGTGCCAGCTCACCACTTGCAGGGGCTCAAACATCTGGGGCCAACGTCCTGACTTTC.